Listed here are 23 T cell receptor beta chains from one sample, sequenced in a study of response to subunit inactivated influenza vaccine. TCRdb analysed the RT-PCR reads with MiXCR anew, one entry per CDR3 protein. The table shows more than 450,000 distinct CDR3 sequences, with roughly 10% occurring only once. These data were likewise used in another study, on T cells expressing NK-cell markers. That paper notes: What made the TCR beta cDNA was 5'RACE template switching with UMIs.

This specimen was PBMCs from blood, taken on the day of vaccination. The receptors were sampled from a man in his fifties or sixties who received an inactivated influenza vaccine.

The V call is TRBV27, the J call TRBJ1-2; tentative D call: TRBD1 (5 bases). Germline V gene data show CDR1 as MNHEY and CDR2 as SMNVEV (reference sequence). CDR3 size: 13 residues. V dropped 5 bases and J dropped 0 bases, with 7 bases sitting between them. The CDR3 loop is CASSRTPNYGYTF. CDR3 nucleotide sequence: TGTGCCAGCAGTCGGACACCTAACTATGGCTACACCTTC.

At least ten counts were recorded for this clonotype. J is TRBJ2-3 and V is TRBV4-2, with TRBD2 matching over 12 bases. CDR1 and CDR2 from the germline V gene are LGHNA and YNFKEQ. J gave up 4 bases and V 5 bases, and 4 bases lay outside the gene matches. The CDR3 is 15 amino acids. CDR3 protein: CASSALAGGPDTQYF. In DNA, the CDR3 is TGTGCCAGCAGCGCACTAGCGGGGGGTCCAGATACGCAGTATTTT.

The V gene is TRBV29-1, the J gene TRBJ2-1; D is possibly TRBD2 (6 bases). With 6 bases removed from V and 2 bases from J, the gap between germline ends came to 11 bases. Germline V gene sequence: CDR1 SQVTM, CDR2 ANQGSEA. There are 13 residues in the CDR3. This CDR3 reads CSVRGATYNEQFF. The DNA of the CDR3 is TGCAGCGTCCGCGGGGCAACCTACAATGAGCAGTTCTTC.

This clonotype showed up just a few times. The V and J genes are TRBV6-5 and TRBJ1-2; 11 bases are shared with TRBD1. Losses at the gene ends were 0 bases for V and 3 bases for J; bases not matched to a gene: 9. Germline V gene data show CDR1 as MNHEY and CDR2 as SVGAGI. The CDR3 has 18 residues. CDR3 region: CASSYSQPGQGADYGYTF. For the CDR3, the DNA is TGTGCCAGCAGTTACTCACAGCCAGGACAGGGGGCGGACTATGGCTACACCTTC.

CDR3 bases: TGTGCCACCAGGTGGGACAGGGCGGGCGCTGAAGCTTTCTTT. It encodes CATRWDRAGAEAFF. This sequence joins TRBV15 and TRBJ1-1; 9 nucleotides agree with TRBD1. CDR1 is LNHNV, CDR2 YYDKDF, per germline (reference sequence). Trimming took 6 bases from V and 6 from J; bases not matched to a gene: 8. This CDR3 is 14 amino acids long.

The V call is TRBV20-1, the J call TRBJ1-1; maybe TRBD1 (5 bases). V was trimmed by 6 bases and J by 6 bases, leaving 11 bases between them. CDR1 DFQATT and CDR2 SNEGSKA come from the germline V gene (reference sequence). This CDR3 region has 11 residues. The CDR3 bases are TGCAGTGCCAGGGACCCGCCTGAAGCTTTCTTT. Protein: CSARDPPEAFF.

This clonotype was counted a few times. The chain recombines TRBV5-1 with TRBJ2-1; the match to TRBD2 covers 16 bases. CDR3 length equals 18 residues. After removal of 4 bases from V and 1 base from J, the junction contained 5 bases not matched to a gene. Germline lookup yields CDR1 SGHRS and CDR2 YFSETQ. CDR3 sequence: CASSPGLAGGPSYNEQFF. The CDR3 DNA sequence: TGCGCCAGCAGCCCGGGACTAGCGGGAGGGCCATCCTACAATGAGCAGTTCTTC.

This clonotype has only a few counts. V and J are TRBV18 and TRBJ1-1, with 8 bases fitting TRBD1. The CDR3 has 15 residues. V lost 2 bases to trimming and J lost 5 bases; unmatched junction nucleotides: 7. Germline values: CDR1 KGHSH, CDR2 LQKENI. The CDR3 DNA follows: TGTGCCAGCTCACCAGCGAGGCAGGGGGCAACTGAAGCTTTCTTT. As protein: CASSPARQGATEAFF.

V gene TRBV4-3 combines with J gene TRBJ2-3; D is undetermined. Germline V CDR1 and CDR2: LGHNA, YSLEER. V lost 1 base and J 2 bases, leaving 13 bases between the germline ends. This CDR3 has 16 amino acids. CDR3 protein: CASSQAPGASTDTQYF. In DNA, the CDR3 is TGCGCCAGCAGCCAAGCTCCCGGAGCCTCCACAGATACGCAGTATTTT.

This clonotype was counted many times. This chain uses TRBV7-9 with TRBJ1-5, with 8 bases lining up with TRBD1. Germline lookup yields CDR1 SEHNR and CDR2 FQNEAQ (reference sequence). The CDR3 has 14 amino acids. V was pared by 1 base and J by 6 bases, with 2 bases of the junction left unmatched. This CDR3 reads CASSLGTGSQPQHF. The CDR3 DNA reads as TGTGCCAGCAGCTTAGGGACAGGGAGTCAGCCCCAGCATTTT.

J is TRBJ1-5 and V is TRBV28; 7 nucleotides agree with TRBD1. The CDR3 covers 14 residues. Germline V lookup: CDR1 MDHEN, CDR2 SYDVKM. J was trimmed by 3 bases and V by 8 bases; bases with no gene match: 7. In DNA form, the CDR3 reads TGTGCCAGCCTAAAGGGACAGCTCAATCAGCCCCAGCATTTT. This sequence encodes CASLKGQLNQPQHF.

CDR3 amino acids: CASRKNLRGRSGDEQYF. In DNA, the CDR3 is TGCGCCAGCAGGAAAAATCTACGGGGCAGGTCCGGCGACGAGCAGTACTTC. The chain recombines TRBV5-1 with TRBJ2-7; D might be TRBD1 or TRBD2, each matching 5 bases. V was cut by 5 bases and J by 5 bases, with 26 bases left in between. Germline V gene lookup returns CDR1 SGHRS and CDR2 YFSETQ. The CDR3 is 17 residues long.

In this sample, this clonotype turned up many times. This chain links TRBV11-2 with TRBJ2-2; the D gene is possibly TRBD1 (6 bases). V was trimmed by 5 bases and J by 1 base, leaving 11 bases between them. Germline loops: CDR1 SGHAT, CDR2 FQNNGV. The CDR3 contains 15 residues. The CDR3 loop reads CASSPSRGNTGELFF. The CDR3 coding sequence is TGTGCCAGCAGCCCCAGCAGGGGGAACACCGGGGAGCTGTTTTTT.

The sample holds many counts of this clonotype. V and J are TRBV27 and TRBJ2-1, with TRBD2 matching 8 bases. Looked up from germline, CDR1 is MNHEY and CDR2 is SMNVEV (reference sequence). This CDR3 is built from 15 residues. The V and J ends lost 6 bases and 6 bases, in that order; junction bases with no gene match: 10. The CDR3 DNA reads TGTGCCAGCAGCTGGGTCGGGGGGGAAACCAATGAGCAGTTCTTC. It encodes CASSWVGGETNEQFF.

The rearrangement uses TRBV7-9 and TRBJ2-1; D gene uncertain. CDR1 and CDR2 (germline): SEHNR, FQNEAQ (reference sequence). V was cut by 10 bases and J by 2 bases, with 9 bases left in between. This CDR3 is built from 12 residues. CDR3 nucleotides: TGTGCCATCGAAGCTCCCTACAATGAGCAGTTCTTC. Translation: CAIEAPYNEQFF. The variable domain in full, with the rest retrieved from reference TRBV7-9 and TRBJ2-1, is DTGVSQNPRHKITKRGQNVTFRCDPISEHNRLYWYRQTLGQGPEFLTYFQNEAQLEKSRLLSDRFSAERPKGSFSTLEIQRTEQGDSAMYLCAIEAPYNEQFFGPGTRLTVL.

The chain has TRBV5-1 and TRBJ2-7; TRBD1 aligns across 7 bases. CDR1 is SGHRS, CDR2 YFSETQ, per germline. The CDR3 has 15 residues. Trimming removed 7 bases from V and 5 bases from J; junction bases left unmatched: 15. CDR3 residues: CASGQTGVSSDEQYF. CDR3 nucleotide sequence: TGCGCCAGCGGACAAACAGGGGTCTCCTCGGACGAGCAGTACTTC.

The CDR3 coding sequence is TGTGCCAGCAGTTACAGACAGGGGCGCAGCAATGAGCAGTTCTTC. This encodes CASSYRQGRSNEQFF. V is TRBV6-2 or TRBV6-3 and J is TRBJ2-1; 8 bases line up with TRBD1. Germline CDR1 reads MNHEY; CDR2 reads SVGEGT. J gave up 6 bases and V 2 bases, and 6 bases lay outside the gene matches. This CDR3 has 15 residues.

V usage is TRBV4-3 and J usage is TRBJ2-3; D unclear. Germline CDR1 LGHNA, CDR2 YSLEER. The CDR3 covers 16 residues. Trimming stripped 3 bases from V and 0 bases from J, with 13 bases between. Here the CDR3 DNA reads TGCGCCAGCAGCCAGGCGTGGAGCCCGAGCACAGATACGCAGTATTTT. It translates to CASSQAWSPSTDTQYF.

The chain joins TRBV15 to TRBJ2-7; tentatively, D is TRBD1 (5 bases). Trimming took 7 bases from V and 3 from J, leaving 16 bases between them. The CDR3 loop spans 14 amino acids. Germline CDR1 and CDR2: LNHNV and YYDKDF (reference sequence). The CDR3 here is CATINTGSYYEQYF. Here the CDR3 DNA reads TGTGCCACCATCAACACAGGATCCTACTACGAGCAGTACTTC.

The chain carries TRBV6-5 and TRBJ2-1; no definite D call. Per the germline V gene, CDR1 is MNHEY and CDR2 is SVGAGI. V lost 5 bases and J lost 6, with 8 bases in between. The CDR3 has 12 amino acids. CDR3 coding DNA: TGTGCCAGCAGTCGGATGGGCAATGAGCAGTTCTTC. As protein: CASSRMGNEQFF.

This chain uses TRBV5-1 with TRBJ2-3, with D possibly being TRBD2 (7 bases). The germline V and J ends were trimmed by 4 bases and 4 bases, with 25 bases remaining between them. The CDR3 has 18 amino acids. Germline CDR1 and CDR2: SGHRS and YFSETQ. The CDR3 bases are TGCGCCAGCAGCCCTTGGCGGGGTACGGGGGGCCGGGCAGATACGCAGTATTTT. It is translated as CASSPWRGTGGRADTQYF.

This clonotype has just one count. The DNA for the CDR3 is TGTGCCAGCAGCTTAGCGTACAGGGAGGTAGAGACCCAGTACTTC. Translation: CASSLAYREVETQYF. The rearrangement joins TRBV11-2 to TRBJ2-5; D is tentatively TRBD1 or TRBD2 (6 bases each). The V end was cut by 1 base, the J end by 4 bases, with 13 bases between. CDR1 SGHAT and CDR2 FQNNGV come from the germline V gene. The CDR3 runs 15 residues.

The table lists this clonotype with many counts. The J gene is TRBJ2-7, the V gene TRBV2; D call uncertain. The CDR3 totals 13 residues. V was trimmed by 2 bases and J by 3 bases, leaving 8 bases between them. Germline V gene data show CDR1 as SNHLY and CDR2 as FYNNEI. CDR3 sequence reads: CASSESEYYEQYF. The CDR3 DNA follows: TGTGCCAGCAGTGAATCTGAGTACTACGAGCAGTACTTC.